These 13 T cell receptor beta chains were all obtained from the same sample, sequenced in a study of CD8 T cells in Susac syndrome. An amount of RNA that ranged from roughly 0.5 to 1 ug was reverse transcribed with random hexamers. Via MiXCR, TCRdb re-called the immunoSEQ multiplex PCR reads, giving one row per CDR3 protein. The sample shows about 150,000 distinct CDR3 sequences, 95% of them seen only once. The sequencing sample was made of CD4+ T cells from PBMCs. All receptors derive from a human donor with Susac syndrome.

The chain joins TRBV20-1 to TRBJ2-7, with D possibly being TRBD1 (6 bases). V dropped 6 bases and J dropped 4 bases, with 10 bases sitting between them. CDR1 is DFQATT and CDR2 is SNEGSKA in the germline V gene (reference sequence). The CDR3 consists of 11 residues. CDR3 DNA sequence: TGCAGTGCGGTCGGACAGTACGAGCAGTACTTC. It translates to CSAVGQYEQYF.

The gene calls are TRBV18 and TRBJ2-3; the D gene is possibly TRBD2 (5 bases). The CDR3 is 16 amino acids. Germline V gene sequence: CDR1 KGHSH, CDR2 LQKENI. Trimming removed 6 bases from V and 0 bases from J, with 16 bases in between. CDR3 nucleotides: TGTGCCAGCTCCCGGGTTGGTCGAGGGAGCACAGATACGCAGTATTTT. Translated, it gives CASSRVGRGSTDTQYF.

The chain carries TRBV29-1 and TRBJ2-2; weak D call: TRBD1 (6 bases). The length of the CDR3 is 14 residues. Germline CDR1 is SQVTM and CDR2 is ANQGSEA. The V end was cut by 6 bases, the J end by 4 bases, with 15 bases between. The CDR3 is CSVGTQGITGELFF. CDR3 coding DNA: TGCAGCGTGGGGACACAGGGAATCACCGGGGAGCTGTTTTTT.

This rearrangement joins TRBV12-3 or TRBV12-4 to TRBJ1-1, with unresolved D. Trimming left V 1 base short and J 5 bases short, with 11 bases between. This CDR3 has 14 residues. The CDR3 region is CASSLGEAGTEAFF. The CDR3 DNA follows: TGTGCCAGCAGTTTAGGGGAGGCTGGGACTGAAGCTTTCTTT.

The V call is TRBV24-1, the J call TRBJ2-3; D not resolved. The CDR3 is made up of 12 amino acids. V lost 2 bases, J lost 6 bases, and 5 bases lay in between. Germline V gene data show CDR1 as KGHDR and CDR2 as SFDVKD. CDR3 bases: TGTGCCACCAGTGATTCAAGGGATACGCAGTATTTT. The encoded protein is CATSDSRDTQYF.

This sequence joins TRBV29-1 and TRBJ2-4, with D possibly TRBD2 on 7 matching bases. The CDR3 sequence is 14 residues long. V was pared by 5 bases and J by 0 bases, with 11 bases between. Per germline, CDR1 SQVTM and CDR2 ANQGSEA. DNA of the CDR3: TGCAGCGTTAGGGGGAGGGAAGCCAAAAACATTCAGTACTTC. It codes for CSVRGREAKNIQYF.

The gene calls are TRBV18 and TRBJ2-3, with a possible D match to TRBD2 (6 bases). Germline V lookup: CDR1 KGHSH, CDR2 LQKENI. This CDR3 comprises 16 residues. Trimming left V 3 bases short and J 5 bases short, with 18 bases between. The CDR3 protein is CASSPQPVAAGDTQYF. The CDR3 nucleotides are TGTGCCAGCTCACCCCAGCCGGTAGCAGCGGGAGATACGCAGTATTTT. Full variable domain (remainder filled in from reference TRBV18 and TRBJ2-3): NAGVMQNPRHLVRRRGQEARLRCSPMKGHSHVYWYRQLPEEGLKFMVYLQKENIIDESGMPKERFSAEFPKEGPSILRIQQVVRGDSAAYFCASSPQPVAAGDTQYFGPGTRLTVL.

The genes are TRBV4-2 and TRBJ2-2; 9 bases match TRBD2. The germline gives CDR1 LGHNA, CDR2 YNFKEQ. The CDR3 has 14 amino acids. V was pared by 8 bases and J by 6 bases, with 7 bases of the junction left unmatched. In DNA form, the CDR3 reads TGTGCCAGCCGCGGGACTAGCAACCCCGGGGAGCTGTTTTTT. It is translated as CASRGTSNPGELFF.

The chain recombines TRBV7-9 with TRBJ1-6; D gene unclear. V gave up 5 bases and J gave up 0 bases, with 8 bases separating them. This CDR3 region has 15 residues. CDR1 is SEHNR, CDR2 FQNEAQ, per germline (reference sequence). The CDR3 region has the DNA TGTGCCAGCAGCCCGGGGTCCTCCTATAATTCACCCCTCCACTTT. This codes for CASSPGSSYNSPLHF.

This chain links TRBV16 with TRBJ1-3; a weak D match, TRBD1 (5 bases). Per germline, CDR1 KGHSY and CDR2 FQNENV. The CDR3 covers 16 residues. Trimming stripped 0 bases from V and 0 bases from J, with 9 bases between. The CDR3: CASSQSPGNSGNTIYF. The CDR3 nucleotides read TGTGCCAGCAGCCAATCTCCAGGGAACTCTGGAAACACCATATATTTT. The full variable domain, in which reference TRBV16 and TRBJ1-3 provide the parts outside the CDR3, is GEEVAQTPKHLVRGEGQKAKLYCAPIKGHSYVFWYQQVLKNEFKFLISFQNENVFDETGMPKERFSAKCLPNSPCSLEIQATKLEDSAVYFCASSQSPGNSGNTIYFGEGSWLTVV.

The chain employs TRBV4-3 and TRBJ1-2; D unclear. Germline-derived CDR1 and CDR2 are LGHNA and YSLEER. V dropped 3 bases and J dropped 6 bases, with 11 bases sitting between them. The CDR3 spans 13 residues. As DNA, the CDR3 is TGCGCCAGCAGCCACCTGGAGCGCGATGGCTACACCTTC. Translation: CASSHLERDGYTF.

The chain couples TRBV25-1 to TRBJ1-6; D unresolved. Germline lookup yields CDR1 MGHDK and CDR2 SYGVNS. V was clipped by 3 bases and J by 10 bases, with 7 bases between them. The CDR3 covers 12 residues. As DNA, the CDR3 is TGTGCCAGCAGTGATACAGTATCACCCCTCCACTTT. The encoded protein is CASSDTVSPLHF.

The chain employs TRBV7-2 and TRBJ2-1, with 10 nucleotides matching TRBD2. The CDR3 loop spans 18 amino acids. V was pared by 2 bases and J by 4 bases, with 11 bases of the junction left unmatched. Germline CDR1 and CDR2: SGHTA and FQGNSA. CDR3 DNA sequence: TGTGCCAGCAGCTTAACCAGCGGGGGGGCCACACTTTACAATGAGCAGTTCTTC. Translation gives CASSLTSGGATLYNEQFF.